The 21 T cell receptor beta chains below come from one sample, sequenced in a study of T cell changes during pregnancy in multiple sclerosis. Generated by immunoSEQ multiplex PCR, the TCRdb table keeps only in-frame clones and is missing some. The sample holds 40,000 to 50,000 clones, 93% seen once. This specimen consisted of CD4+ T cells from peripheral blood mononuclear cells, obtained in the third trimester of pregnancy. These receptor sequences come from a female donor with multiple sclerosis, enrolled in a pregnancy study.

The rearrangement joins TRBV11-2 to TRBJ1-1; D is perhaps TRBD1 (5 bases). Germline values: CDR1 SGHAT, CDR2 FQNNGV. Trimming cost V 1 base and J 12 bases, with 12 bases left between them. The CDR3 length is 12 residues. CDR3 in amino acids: CASSLVGGNTFF. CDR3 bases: TGTGCCAGCAGCTTAGTCGGGGGGAATACTTTCTTT.

The CDR3 DNA is TGTGCCAGCAGCAAAGGTTCGGGGCCAGGGGATTCGAACACTGAAGCTTTCTTT. Encoded protein: CASSKGSGPGDSNTEAFF. This rearrangement joins TRBV21-1 to TRBJ1-1; whether TRBD1, the table's D call, matches the DNA was not checked. TRBV21-1 is designated a pseudogene. The CDR3 loop spans 18 amino acids.

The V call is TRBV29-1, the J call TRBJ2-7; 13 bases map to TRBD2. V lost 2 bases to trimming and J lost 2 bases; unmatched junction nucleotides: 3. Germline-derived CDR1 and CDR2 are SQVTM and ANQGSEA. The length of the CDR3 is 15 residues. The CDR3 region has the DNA TGCAGCGTTGAACTGGGACTAGCGGGGCCCTACGAGCAGTACTTC. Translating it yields CSVELGLAGPYEQYF.

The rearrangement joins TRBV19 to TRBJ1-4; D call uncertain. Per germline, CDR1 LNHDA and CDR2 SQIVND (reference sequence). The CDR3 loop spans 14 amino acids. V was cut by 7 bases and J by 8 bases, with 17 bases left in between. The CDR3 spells CASKPGAGREKLFF. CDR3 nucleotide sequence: TGTGCCAGTAAACCCGGTGCGGGCCGGGAAAAACTGTTTTTT.

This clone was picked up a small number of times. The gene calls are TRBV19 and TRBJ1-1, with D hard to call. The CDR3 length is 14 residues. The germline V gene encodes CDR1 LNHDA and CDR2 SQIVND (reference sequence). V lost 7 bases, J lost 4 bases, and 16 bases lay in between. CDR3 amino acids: CASIGVLGGTEAFF. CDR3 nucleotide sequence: TGTGCCAGTATTGGGGTTCTAGGAGGCACTGAAGCTTTCTTT.

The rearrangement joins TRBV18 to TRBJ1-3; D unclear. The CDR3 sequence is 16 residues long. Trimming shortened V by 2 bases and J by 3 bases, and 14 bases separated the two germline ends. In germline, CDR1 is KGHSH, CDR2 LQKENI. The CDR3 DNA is TGTGCCAGCTCACCATTGCAGGAACGAATTGGAAACACCATATATTTT. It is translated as CASSPLQERIGNTIYF.

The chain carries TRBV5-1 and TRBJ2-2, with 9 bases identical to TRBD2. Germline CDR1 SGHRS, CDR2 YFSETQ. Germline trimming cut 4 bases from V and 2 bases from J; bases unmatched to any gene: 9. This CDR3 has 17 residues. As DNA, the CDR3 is TGCGCCAGCAGCCCACGACCGGGACTAGCAAACACCGGGGAGCTGTTTTTT. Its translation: CASSPRPGLANTGELFF.

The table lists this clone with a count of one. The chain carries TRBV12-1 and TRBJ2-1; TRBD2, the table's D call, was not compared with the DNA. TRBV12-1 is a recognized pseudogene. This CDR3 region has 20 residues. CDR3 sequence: CASTGYSSASRGGTWNEQFF. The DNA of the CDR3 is TGTGCCAGCACAGGTTATTCAAGCGCCTCGAGGGGGGGCACGTGGAATGAGCAGTTCTTC.

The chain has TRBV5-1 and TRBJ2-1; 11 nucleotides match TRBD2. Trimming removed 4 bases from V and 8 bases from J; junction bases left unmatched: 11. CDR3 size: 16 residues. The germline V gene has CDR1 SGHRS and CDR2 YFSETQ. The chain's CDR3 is CASSTGTSGRNHEQFF. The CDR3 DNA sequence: TGCGCCAGCAGCACTGGAACTAGCGGGAGAAACCATGAGCAGTTCTTC.

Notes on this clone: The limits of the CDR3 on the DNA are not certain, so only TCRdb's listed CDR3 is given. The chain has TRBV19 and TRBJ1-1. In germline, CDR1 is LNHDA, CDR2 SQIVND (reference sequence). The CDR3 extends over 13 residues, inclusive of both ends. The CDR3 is CASTSVRNTEAFF.

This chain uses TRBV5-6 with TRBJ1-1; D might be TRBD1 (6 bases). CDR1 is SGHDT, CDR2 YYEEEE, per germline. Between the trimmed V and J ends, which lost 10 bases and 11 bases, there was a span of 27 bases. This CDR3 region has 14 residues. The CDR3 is CAGDGGRVGWFAFF. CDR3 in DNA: TGTGCCGGAGATGGGGGCAGGGTGGGGTGGTTCGCTTTCTTT.

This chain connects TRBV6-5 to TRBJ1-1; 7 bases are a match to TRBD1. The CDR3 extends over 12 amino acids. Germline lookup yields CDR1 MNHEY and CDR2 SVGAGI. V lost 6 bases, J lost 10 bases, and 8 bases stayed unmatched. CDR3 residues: CASSSKGAGAFF. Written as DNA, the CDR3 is TGTGCCAGCAGCTCTAAGGGGGCGGGAGCTTTCTTT.

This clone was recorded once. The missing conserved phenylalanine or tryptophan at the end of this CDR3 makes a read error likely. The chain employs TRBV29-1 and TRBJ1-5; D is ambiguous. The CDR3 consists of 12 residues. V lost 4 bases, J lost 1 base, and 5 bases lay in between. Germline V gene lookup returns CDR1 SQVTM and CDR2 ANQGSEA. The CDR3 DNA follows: TGCAGCGTTGGGGAGAGCAATCAGCCCCAGCATCTT. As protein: CSVGESNQPQHL.

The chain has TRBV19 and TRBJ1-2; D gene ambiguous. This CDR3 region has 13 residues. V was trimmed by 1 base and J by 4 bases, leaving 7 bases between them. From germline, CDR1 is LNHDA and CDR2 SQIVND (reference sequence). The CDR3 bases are TGTGCCAGTAGTATAGCGGGAAGCTATGGCTACACCTTC. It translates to CASSIAGSYGYTF.

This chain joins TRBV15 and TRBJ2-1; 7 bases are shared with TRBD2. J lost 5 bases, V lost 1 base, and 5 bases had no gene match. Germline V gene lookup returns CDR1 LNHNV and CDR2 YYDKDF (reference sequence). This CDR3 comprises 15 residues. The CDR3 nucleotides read TGTGCCACCAGCAGAGTAGGGACTACACACAATGAGCAGTTCTTC. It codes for CATSRVGTTHNEQFF.

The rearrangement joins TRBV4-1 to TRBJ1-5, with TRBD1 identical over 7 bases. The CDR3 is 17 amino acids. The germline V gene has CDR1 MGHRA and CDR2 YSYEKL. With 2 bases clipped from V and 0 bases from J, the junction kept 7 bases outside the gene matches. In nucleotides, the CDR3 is TGCGCCAGCAGCCAACAGATCACAGGGGTTAGCAATCAGCCCCAGCATTTT. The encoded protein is CASSQQITGVSNQPQHF.

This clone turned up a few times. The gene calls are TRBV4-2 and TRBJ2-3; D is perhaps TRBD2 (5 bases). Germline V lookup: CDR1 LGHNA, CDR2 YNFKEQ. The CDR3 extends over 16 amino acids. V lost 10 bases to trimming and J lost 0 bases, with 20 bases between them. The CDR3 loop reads CATATGHGGSTDTQYF. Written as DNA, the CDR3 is TGTGCCACCGCTACCGGTCACGGCGGGAGCACAGATACGCAGTATTTT.

Written as DNA, the CDR3 is TGTGCCAGCAGCCGAATACCAGGTCAGCCCCAGCATTTT. It yields the protein CASSRIPGQPQHF. The V call is TRBV5-4, the J call TRBJ1-5; D unclear. Germline-derived CDR1 and CDR2 are SGHNT and YYREEE (reference sequence). The CDR3 length is 13 residues. V gave up 4 bases and J gave up 6 bases, with 11 bases separating them. The full variable domain, its missing parts supplied by reference TRBV5-4 and TRBJ1-5, is ETGVTQSPTHLIKTRGQQVTLRCSSQSGHNTVSWYQQALGQGPQFIFQYYREEENGRGNFPPRFSGLQFPNYSSELNVNALELDDSALYLCASSRIPGQPQHFGDGTRLSIL.

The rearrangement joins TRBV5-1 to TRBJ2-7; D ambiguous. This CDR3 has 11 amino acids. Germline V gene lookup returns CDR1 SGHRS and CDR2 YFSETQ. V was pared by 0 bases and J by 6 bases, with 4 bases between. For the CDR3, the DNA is TGCGCCAGCAGCTTGGACGGCGAGCAGTACTTC. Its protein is CASSLDGEQYF.

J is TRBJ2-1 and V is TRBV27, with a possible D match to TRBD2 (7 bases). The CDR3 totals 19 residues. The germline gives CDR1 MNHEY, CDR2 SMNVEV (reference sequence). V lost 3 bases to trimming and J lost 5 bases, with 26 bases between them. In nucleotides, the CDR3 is TGTGCCAGCAGTTTCGGGGGGCAGGAGGGGTGGGGCGGAGACAATGAGCAGTTCTTC. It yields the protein CASSFGGQEGWGGDNEQFF.

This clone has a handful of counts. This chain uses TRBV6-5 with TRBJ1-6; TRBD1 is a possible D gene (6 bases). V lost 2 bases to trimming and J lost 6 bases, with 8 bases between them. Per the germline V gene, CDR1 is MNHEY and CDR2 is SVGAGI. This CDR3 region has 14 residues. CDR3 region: CASSYDRTNSPLHF. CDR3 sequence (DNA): TGTGCCAGCAGTTACGACAGGACTAATTCACCCCTCCACTTT.